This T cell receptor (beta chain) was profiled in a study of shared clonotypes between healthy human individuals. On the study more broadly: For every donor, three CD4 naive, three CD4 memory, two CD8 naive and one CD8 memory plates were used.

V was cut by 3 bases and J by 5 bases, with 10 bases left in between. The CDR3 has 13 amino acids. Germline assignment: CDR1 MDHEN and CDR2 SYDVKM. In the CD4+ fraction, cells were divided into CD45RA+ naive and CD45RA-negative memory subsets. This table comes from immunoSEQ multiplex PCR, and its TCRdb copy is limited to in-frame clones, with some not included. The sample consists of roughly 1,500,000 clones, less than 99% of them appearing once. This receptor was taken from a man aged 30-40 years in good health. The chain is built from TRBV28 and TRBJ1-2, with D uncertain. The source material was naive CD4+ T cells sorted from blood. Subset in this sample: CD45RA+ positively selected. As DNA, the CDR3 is TGTGCCAGCAGTTTGGGTCGGGATTATGGCTACACCTTC. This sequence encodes CASSLGRDYGYTF.